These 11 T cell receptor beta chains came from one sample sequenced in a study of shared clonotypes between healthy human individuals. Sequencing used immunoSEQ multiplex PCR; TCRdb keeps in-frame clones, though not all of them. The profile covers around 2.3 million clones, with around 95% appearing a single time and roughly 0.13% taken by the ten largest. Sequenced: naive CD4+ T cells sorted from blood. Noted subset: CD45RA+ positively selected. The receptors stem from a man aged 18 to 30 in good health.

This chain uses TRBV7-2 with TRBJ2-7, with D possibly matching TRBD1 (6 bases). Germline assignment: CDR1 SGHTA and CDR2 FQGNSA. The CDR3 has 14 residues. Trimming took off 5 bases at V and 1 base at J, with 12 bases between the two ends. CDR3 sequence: CASSPRTDSYEQYF. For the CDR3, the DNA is TGTGCCAGCAGCCCTCGGACAGATTCCTACGAGCAGTACTTC.

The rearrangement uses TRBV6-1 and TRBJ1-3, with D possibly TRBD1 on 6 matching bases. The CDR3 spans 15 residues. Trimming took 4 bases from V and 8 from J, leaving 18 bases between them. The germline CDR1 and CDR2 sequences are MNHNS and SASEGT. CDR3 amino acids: CASSGFGGPMDTIYF. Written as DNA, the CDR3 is TGTGCCAGCAGTGGGTTCGGGGGCCCCATGGACACCATATATTTT.

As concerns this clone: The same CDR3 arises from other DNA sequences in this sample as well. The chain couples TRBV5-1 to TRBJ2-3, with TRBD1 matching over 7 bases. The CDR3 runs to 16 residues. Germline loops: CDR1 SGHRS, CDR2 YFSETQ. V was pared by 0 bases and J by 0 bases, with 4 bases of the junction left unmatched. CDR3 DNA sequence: TGCGCCAGCAGCTTGGGACAGGGCTTTAGCACAGATACGCAGTATTTT. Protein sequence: CASSLGQGFSTDTQYF.

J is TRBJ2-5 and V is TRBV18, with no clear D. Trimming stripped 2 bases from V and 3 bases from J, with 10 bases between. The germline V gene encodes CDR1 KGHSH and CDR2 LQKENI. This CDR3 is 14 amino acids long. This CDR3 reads CASSPLPTEETQYF. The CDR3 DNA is TGTGCCAGCTCACCATTACCTACTGAAGAGACCCAGTACTTC.

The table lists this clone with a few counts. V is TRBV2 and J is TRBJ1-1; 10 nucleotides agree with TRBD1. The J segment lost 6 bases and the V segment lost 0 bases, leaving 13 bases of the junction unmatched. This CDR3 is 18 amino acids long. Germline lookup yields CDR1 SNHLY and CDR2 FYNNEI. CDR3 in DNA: TGTGCCAGCAGTGAAGCGGCCGGGACAGGGGTGGATAACGCTGAAGCTTTCTTT. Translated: CASSEAAGTGVDNAEAFF.

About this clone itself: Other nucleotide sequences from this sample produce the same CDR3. This chain's CDR3 is CASSIGDSGSYEQYF. The CDR3 DNA follows: TGTGCCAGTAGTATAGGTGATAGCGGCTCCTACGAGCAGTACTTC. This sequence joins TRBV19 and TRBJ2-7; possible D gene TRBD2, 6 bases. Germline CDR1 reads LNHDA; CDR2 reads SQIVND (reference sequence). Between the trimmed V and J ends, which lost 1 base and 0 bases, there was a span of 10 bases. The CDR3 extends over 15 amino acids. The full variable domain, rest sourced from reference TRBV19 and TRBJ2-7, is DGGITQSPKYLFRKEGQNVTLSCEQNLNHDAMYWYRQDPGQGLRLIYYSQIVNDFQKGDIAEGYSVSREKKESFPLTVTSAQKNPTAFYLCASSIGDSGSYEQYFGPGTRLTVT.

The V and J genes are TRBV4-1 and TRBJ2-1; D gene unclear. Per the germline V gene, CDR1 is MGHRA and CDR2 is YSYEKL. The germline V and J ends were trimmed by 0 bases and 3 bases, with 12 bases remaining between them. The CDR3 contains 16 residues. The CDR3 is CASSQDRSMSYNEQFF. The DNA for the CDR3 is TGCGCCAGCAGCCAAGATCGATCCATGAGCTACAATGAGCAGTTCTTC.

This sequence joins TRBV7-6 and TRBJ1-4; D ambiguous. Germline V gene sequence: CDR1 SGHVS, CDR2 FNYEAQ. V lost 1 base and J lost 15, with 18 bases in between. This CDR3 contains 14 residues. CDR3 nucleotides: TGTGCCAGCAGCTTAGGTCCGGGGAGTAATACTTTGTTTTTT. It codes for CASSLGPGSNTLFF. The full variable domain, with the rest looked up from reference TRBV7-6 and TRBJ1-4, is GAGVSQSPRYKVTKRGQDVALRCDPISGHVSLYWYRQALGQGPEFLTYFNYEAQQDKSGLPNDRFSAERPEGSISTLTIQRTEQRDSAMYRCASSLGPGSNTLFFGSGTQLSVL.

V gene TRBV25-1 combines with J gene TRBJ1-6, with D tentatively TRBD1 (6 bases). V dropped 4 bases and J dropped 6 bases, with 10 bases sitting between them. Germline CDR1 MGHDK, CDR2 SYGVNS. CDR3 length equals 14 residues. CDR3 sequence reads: CASSVEGGNSPLHF. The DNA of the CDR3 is TGTGCCAGCAGTGTTGAGGGGGGTAATTCACCCCTCCACTTT.

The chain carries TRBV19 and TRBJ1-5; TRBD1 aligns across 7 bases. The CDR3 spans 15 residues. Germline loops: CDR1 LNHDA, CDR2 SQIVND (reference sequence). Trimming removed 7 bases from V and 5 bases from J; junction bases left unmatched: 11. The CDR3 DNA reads TGTGCCAGTATCTCTGGGGCAGGGGGGGATCAGCCCCAGCATTTT. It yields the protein CASISGAGGDQPQHF.

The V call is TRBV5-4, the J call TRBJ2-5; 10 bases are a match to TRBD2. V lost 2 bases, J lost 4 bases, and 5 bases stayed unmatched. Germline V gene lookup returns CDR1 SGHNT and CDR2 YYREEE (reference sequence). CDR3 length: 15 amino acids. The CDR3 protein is CASSFVAGGLETQYF. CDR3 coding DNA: TGTGCCAGCAGCTTCGTAGCGGGAGGTTTAGAGACCCAGTACTTC. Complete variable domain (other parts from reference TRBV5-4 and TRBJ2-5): ETGVTQSPTHLIKTRGQQVTLRCSSQSGHNTVSWYQQALGQGPQFIFQYYREEENGRGNFPPRFSGLQFPNYSSELNVNALELDDSALYLCASSFVAGGLETQYFGPGTRLLVL.